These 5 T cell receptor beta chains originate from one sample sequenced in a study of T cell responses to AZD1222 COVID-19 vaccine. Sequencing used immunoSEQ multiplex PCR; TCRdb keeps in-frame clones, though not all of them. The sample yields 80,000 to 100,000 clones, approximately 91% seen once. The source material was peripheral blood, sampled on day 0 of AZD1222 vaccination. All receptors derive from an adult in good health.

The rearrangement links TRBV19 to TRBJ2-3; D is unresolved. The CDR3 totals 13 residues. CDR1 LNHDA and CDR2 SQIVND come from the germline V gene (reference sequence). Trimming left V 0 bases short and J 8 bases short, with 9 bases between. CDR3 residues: CASSIDGHGTQYF. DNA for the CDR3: TGTGCCAGTAGTATAGACGGTCATGGTACGCAGTATTTT. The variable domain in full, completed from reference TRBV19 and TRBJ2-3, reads DGGITQSPKYLFRKEGQNVTLSCEQNLNHDAMYWYRQDPGQGLRLIYYSQIVNDFQKGDIAEGYSVSREKKESFPLTVTSAQKNPTAFYLCASSIDGHGTQYFGPGTRLTVL.

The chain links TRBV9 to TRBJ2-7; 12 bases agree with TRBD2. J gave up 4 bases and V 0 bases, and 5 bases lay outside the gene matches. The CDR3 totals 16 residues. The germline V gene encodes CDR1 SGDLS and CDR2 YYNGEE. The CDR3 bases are TGTGCCAGCAGCGTAGCCGCTAGCGGGGGGGCTTACGAGCAGTACTTC. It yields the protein CASSVAASGGAYEQYF.

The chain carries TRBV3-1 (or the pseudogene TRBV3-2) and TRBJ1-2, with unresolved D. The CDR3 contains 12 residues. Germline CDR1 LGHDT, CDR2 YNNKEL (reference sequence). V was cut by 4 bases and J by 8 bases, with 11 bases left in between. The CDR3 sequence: CASSPTPEGYTF. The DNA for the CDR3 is TGTGCCAGCAGCCCAACGCCTGAGGGCTACACCTTC.

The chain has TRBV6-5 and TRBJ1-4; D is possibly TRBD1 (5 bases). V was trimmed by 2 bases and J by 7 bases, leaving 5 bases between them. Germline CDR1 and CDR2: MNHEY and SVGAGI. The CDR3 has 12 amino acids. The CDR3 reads CASSYGGEKLFF. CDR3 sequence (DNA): TGTGCCAGCAGTTACGGGGGTGAAAAACTGTTTTTT.

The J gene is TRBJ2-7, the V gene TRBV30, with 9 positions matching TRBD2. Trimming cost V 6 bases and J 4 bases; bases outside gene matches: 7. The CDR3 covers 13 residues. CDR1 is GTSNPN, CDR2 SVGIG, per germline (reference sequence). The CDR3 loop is CACSGRGGYEQYF. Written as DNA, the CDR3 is TGTGCCTGTAGCGGGCGGGGGGGTTACGAGCAGTACTTC.